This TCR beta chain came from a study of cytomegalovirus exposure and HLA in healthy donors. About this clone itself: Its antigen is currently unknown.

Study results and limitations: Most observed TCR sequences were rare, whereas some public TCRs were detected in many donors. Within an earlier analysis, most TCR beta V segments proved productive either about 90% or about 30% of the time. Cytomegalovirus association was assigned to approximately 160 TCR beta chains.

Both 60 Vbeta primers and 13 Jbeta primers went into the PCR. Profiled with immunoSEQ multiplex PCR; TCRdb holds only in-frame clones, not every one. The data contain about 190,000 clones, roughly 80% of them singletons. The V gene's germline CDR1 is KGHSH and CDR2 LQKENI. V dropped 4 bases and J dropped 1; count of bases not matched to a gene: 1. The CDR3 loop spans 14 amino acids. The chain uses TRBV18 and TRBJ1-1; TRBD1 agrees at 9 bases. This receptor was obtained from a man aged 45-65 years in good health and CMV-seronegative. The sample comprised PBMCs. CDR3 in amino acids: CASSQGQGNTEAFF. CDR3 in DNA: TGTGCCAGCTCACAGGGACAGGGGAACACTGAAGCTTTCTTT. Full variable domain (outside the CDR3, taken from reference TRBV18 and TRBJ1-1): NAGVMQNPRHLVRRRGQEARLRCSPMKGHSHVYWYRQLPEEGLKFMVYLQKENIIDESGMPKERFSAEFPKEGPSILRIQQVVRGDSAAYFCASSQGQGNTEAFFGQGTRLTVV.